A selection of T cell receptor beta chains follows, all from one sample in a study of T cell responses to AZD1222 COVID-19 vaccine. Data came from immunoSEQ multiplex PCR; TCRdb stores just in-frame clones and leaves some out. The table records around 110,000 clones, about 90% of them present only once. The sample here was peripheral blood, taken on day 0 of AZD1222 vaccination. The receptors were gathered from an adult in good health. The CDR3 runs from the conserved cysteine through the conserved F or W. The D gene is left open where the match is weak. A clone size is listed for some rows: how often the clone was seen (once, few, many), or a class if it is expanded.

j_call d_call v_call clone_size cdr3_aa cdr3_nt
TRBJ2-3 NA TRBV5-1 NA CASSLTTGSAPDTQYF TGCGCCAGCAGCCTAACAACAGGGAGTGCGCCAGATACGCAGTATTTT
TRBJ1-6 NA TRBV2 few CASTLADHSPLHF TGTGCCAGCACCTTGGCAGACCATTCACCCCTCCACTTT
TRBJ2-5 TRBD1 TRBV13 NA CASSLLTGGQETQYF TGTGCCAGCAGCCTACTGACAGGGGGCCAAGAGACCCAGTACTTC
TRBJ2-7 TRBD1 TRBV6-1 NA CASSEARTGSSSYEQYF TGTGCCAGCAGTGAAGCTCGGACAGGGTCGAGCTCCTACGAGCAGTACTTC
TRBJ1-5 NA TRBV6-2/TRBV6-3 NA CASSYATGIALNQPQHF TGTGCCAGCAGTTACGCCACAGGGATTGCCCTCAATCAGCCCCAGCATTTT
TRBJ2-1 NA TRBV6-5 NA CATPRSARGGEQFF TGTGCCACGCCGCGGTCGGCGAGGGGGGGTGAGCAGTTCTTC
TRBJ2-5 NA TRBV9 NA CASSVGVTQETQYF TGTGCCAGCAGCGTTGGGGTAACCCAAGAGACCCAGTACTTC
TRBJ2-5 TRBD2 TRBV18 once CASSPQGLAGRRTQYF TGTGCCAGCTCACCACAGGGACTAGCGGGACGAAGAACCCAGTACTTC
TRBJ1-3 NA TRBV3-1/TRBV3-2 NA CASSGIYPIHARNTIYF TGTGCCAGCAGCGGGATCTATCCCATACACGCACGAAACACCATATATTTT
TRBJ2-5 NA TRBV7-2 NA CASSLESSQETQYF TGTGCCAGCAGCTTAGAATCCAGCCAAGAGACCCAGTACTTC
TRBJ1-5 NA TRBV7-2 NA CASSLSRGLPQHF TGTGCCAGCAGCTTAAGTCGGGGGCTGCCCCAGCATTTT
TRBJ2-7 TRBD2 TRBV6-5 NA CASTSDAGGPDEQYF TGTGCCAGCACCTCAGATGCGGGAGGGCCGGACGAGCAGTACTTC
TRBJ2-1 NA TRBV2 NA CASSEGRAQFF TGTGCCAGCAGTGAAGGGCGGGCCCAGTTCTTC
TRBJ1-5 TRBD1 TRBV4-2 NA CASSQDATGGQPQHF TGTGCCAGCAGCCAAGATGCGACAGGGGGCCAGCCCCAGCATTTT
TRBJ1-6 NA TRBV4-3 NA CASSQDLGGTNSPLHF TGCGCCAGCAGCCAAGATCTAGGCGGAACTAATTCACCCCTCCACTTT
TRBJ1-5 TRBD1 TRBV4-1 NA CASSLTGGNQPQHF TGCGCCAGCAGCCTCACAGGGGGCAATCAGCCCCAGCATTTT
TRBJ2-2 NA TRBV2 NA CASRPDDTGELFF TGTGCCAGCAGGCCGGACGACACCGGGGAGCTGTTTTTT
TRBJ1-5 NA TRBV30 NA CAWSGFGHRAQNQPQHF TGTGCCTGGAGTGGCTTTGGACATCGGGCTCAGAATCAGCCCCAGCATTTT
TRBJ2-7 NA TRBV5-1 NA CASSLYEQYF TGCGCCAGCAGCCTCTACGAGCAGTACTTC
TRBJ1-2 NA TRBV7-9 NA CASSPPRAENYGYTF TGTGCCAGCAGCCCGCCAAGAGCGGAGAACTATGGCTACACCTTC
TRBJ2-1 TRBD2 TRBV5-1 NA CASSAGGSYNEQFF TGCGCCAGCAGCGCGGGAGGGTCCTACAATGAGCAGTTCTTC
TRBJ1-2 NA TRBV14 NA CASSQNRVDGYTF TGTGCCAGCAGCCAGAACAGGGTGGATGGCTACACCTTC
TRBJ1-2 NA TRBV28 NA CASMTVAPFYTF TGTGCCAGCATGACAGTTGCTCCCTTCTACACCTTC
TRBJ1-2 NA TRBV6-5 NA CASRAGSRQTHGYTF TGTGCCAGCAGGGCAGGTTCTAGACAGACCCATGGCTACACCTTC
TRBJ2-5 TRBD2 TRBV6-2/TRBV6-3 NA CASSYGGSQETQYF TGTGCCAGCAGTTACGGCGGGAGCCAAGAGACCCAGTACTTC
TRBJ2-5 TRBD2 TRBV27 NA CASSPGLAEETQYF TGTGCCAGCAGTCCAGGACTAGCGGAAGAGACCCAGTACTTC
TRBJ1-5 NA TRBV6-2/TRBV6-3 NA CASSDPSNQPQHF TGTGCCAGCAGTGACCCTAGCAATCAGCCCCAGCATTTT
TRBJ1-1 TRBD1 TRBV2 NA CASSSGGGTEAFF TGTGCCAGCAGCTCAGGGGGCGGTACTGAAGCTTTCTTT
TRBJ1-1 NA TRBV27 NA CASSLMQGRTEAFF TGTGCCAGCAGTTTAATGCAGGGAAGGACTGAAGCTTTCTTT
TRBJ2-3 TRBD2 TRBV5-1 NA CASSFGGGVENTQYF TGCGCCAGCAGCTTTGGCGGGGGGGTCGAGAATACGCAGTATTTT
TRBJ2-5 NA TRBV7-6 NA CASSLNRVKTQYF TGTGCCAGCAGCTTAAACAGGGTAAAGACCCAGTACTTC
TRBJ2-3 NA TRBV11-2 few CASSLDFTDTQYF TGTGCCAGCAGCTTGGATTTCACAGATACGCAGTATTTT
TRBJ2-5 TRBD2 TRBV4-2 NA CASSQRRGGETQYF TGTGCCAGCAGCCAAAGGCGGGGGGGAGAGACCCAGTACTTC
TRBJ1-3 NA TRBV14 few CASSHYPQTGPSGNTIYF TGTGCCAGCAGCCACTATCCTCAAACAGGGCCCTCTGGAAACACCATATATTTT
TRBJ1-2 NA TRBV3-1/TRBV3-2 NA CASSPSGAHYGYTF TGTGCCAGCAGCCCTTCGGGGGCCCACTATGGCTACACCTTC
TRBJ1-4 NA TRBV27 NA CASTGDGRGHEKLFF TGTGCCAGCACCGGGGACGGTCGGGGGCATGAAAAACTGTTTTTT
TRBJ1-3 NA TRBV9 NA CASSVATGMGGYSGNTIYF TGTGCCAGCAGCGTAGCTACGGGAATGGGCGGATACTCTGGAAACACCATATATTTT
TRBJ1-4 NA TRBV5-4 NA CASSRRGTNEKLFF TGTGCCAGCAGCCGCCGCGGAACTAATGAAAAACTGTTTTTT
TRBJ1-1 NA TRBV5-4 NA CASSLVGLPEAFF TGTGCCAGCAGCTTGGTGGGGTTACCTGAAGCTTTCTTT
TRBJ1-1 NA TRBV27 NA CASSLGWGGNTEAFF TGTGCCAGCAGCTTAGGGTGGGGTGGGAACACTGAAGCTTTCTTT
TRBJ2-5 NA TRBV18 NA CASSRRPQETQYF TGTGCCAGCTCACGCCGCCCCCAAGAGACCCAGTACTTC
TRBJ2-3 NA TRBV6-5 NA CASTTRPGTDTQYF TGTGCCAGCACCACGAGGCCCGGCACAGATACGCAGTATTTT
TRBJ2-1 TRBD2 TRBV3-1/TRBV3-2 NA CASSHATSGRPYNEQFF TGTGCCAGCAGCCACGCGACTAGCGGTCGCCCCTACAATGAGCAGTTCTTC
TRBJ1-1 NA TRBV7-2 NA CASSSHRVGITEAFF TGTGCCAGCAGCTCTCACAGGGTCGGGATCACTGAAGCTTTCTTT
TRBJ1-2 NA TRBV29-1 few CSVEPGVGYGYTF TGCAGCGTTGAACCTGGAGTTGGCTATGGCTACACCTTC
TRBJ2-7 NA TRBV28 NA CASSFEKRFSYEQYF TGTGCCAGCAGTTTTGAGAAGCGGTTCTCCTACGAGCAGTACTTC
TRBJ2-7 NA TRBV5-8 NA CASSFFIGMSSYEQYF TGTGCCAGCAGCTTTTTTATCGGGATGAGCTCCTACGAGCAGTACTTC
TRBJ2-1 TRBD2 TRBV7-2 NA CASSAGAGGPVNEQFF TGTGCCAGCAGCGCTGGAGCGGGGGGGCCGGTCAATGAGCAGTTCTTC
TRBJ2-1 NA TRBV2 NA CASSEQGPGRHEQFF TGTGCCAGCAGTGAACAGGGTCCAGGTAGGCATGAGCAGTTCTTC
TRBJ2-2 NA TRBV20-1 NA CSASAVGWGRRGTGELFF TGCAGTGCTAGTGCCGTGGGGTGGGGACGTCGGGGCACCGGGGAGCTGTTTTTT
TRBJ2-5 TRBD2 TRBV11-2 NA CASSPSTSGRQQETQYF TGTGCCAGCAGCCCCTCGACTAGCGGGAGGCAGCAAGAGACCCAGTACTTC
TRBJ2-6 NA TRBV3-1/TRBV3-2 once CASSLSSGANVLTF TGTGCCAGCAGCCTGTCCTCTGGGGCCAACGTCCTGACTTTC
TRBJ2-5 TRBD2 TRBV7-2 once CASTVTSDQETQYF TGTGCCAGCACCGTAACTAGCGATCAAGAGACCCAGTACTTC
TRBJ1-4 NA TRBV2 NA CAIQRGSTNEKLFF TGTGCCATCCAAAGGGGGTCAACTAATGAAAAACTGTTTTTT
TRBJ2-2 TRBD2 TRBV12-5 NA CASGFGAGETGELFF TGTGCTAGTGGTTTTGGGGCGGGAGAGACCGGGGAGCTGTTTTTT